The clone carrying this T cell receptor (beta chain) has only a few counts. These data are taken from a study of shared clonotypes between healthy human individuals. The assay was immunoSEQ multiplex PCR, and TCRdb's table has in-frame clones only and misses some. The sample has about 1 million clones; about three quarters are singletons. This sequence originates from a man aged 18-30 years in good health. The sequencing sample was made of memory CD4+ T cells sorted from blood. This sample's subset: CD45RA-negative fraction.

The CDR3 bases are TGTGCCAGCAGCTTAGGAGGACCAGGTGAAAAACTGTTTTTT. Its translation: CASSLGGPGEKLFF. The chain is built from TRBV7-2 and TRBJ1-4, with D unresolved. Trimming stripped 1 base from V and 7 bases from J, with 10 bases between. The CDR3 runs to 14 residues. CDR1 is SGHTA, CDR2 FQGNSA, per germline.